Each of the 27 T cell receptor beta chains below was sequenced from the same sample in a study of shared clonotypes between healthy human individuals. Profiling relied on immunoSEQ multiplex PCR, and the TCRdb table lists in-frame clones only, not all of them. The sample shows some 1.5 million clones, roughly 95% of them seen only once. Sequencing used naive CD4+ T cells sorted from blood. Subset meaning: CD45RA+ positively selected. The receptors derive from a man aged 25 to 40 in good health.

This clone was detected only a few times. V is TRBV4-2 and J is TRBJ2-1; either TRBD1 or TRBD2 may fit D (6 bases each). CDR3 length: 19 residues. Trimming removed 0 bases from V and 1 base from J, with 19 bases in between. CDR1 and CDR2 (germline): LGHNA, YNFKEQ. CDR3: CASSQDFGGRTKSYNEQFF. CDR3 nucleotide sequence: TGTGCCAGCAGCCAAGACTTTGGGGGCCGGACTAAGTCCTACAATGAGCAGTTCTTC.

This chain uses TRBV30 with TRBJ1-5; D perhaps matches TRBD1 (5 bases). Germline-derived CDR1 and CDR2 are GTSNPN and SVGIG (reference sequence). The V and J ends lost 5 bases and 5 bases respectively, with 13 bases between them. CDR3 length: 13 residues. CDR3 sequence (DNA): TGTGCCTGGGGACGTTGGGGGGATCAGCCCCAGCATTTT. Translating it yields CAWGRWGDQPQHF.

This clone was detected once. Other DNA sequences in the same sample also yield this CDR3. Here the CDR3 DNA reads TGTGCCAGCAGCGCGCGCACAGATACGCAGTATTTT. It translates to CASSARTDTQYF. The V gene is TRBV9, the J gene TRBJ2-3; D unclear. Trimming shortened V by 3 bases and J by 1 base, and 3 bases separated the two germline ends. In germline, CDR1 is SGDLS, CDR2 YYNGEE. The CDR3 has 12 amino acids.

The chain combines TRBV5-1 with TRBJ2-7; D possibly corresponds to TRBD1 (6 bases). Trimming pared 4 bases from V and 0 bases from J, leaving 11 bases between. The CDR3 spans 14 residues. Germline V gene sequence: CDR1 SGHRS, CDR2 YFSETQ. CDR3 residues: CASSPDRSSYEQYF. The CDR3 coding sequence is TGCGCCAGCAGCCCAGACAGGAGCTCCTACGAGCAGTACTTC.

The J gene is TRBJ2-3, the V gene TRBV7-9, with 7 bases identical to TRBD2. Germline-derived CDR1 and CDR2 are SEHNR and FQNEAQ (reference sequence). V shed 1 base and J 6 bases; nucleotides not matched to a gene: 7. The CDR3 covers 15 residues. The CDR3 here is CASSLVAGAGDTQYF. In DNA form, the CDR3 reads TGTGCCAGCAGCTTAGTTGCGGGAGCCGGGGATACGCAGTATTTT. Filled out from reference TRBV7-9 and TRBJ2-3, the complete variable domain reads DTGVSQNPRHKITKRGQNVTFRCDPISEHNRLYWYRQTLGQGPEFLTYFQNEAQLEKSRLLSDRFSAERPKGSFSTLEIQRTEQGDSAMYLCASSLVAGAGDTQYFGPGTRLTVL.

This chain uses TRBV28 with TRBJ2-7; the match to TRBD1 covers 8 bases. The ends lost 6 bases at V and 5 bases at J; junction bases unmatched: 9. The CDR3 has 14 residues. CDR1 is MDHEN, CDR2 SYDVKM, per germline. This CDR3 reads CASSGPGQVNEQYF. The CDR3 DNA sequence: TGTGCCAGCAGCGGACCGGGACAGGTGAACGAGCAGTACTTC.

The chain joins TRBV6-4 to TRBJ1-2; no firm D call. Germline V gene data show CDR1 as MRHNA and CDR2 as SNTAGT. V gave up 3 bases and J gave up 8 bases, with 7 bases separating them. The CDR3 spans 11 residues. The CDR3 reads CASSDYWGYTF. The CDR3, as DNA: TGTGCCAGCAGTGATTACTGGGGCTACACCTTC.

As to this clone: Additional DNA sequences in this sample encode the identical CDR3. The CDR3 loop reads CASSPSGTQYF. The CDR3 DNA reads TGTGCCAGCTCACCATCAGGGACCCAGTACTTC. The chain has TRBV18 and TRBJ2-5; no definite D call. Trimming took 2 bases from V and 7 from J, leaving 5 bases between them. The CDR3 loop spans 11 amino acids. The germline gives CDR1 KGHSH, CDR2 LQKENI.

The gene calls are TRBV2 and TRBJ2-2; no firm D call. V was shortened by 4 bases and J by 4 bases, with 13 bases between the two germline ends. The length of the CDR3 is 15 residues. Germline CDR1 and CDR2: SNHLY and FYNNEI. The CDR3 is CASSVFPVLTGELFF. The DNA for the CDR3 is TGTGCCAGCAGTGTGTTTCCGGTACTCACCGGGGAGCTGTTTTTT.

The genes are TRBV18 and TRBJ2-7, with TRBD2 identical over 11 bases. V gave up 3 bases and J gave up 3 bases; unmatched junction bases: 10. CDR1 and CDR2 from the germline V gene are KGHSH and LQKENI. This CDR3 has 17 amino acids. CDR3 coding DNA: TGTGCCAGCTCACCGGTCGGCCGAACTAGCGGGAGCTACGAGCAGTACTTC. This codes for CASSPVGRTSGSYEQYF.

The rearrangement joins TRBV19 to TRBJ1-5; possible D gene TRBD1, 6 bases. V dropped 3 bases and J dropped 2 bases, with 17 bases sitting between them. The CDR3 is 17 amino acids. Germline CDR1 reads LNHDA; CDR2 reads SQIVND (reference sequence). CDR3 coding DNA: TGTGCCAGTAGTATTTGGCAGGGGATGGGCGGCAATCAGCCCCAGCATTTT. It codes for CASSIWQGMGGNQPQHF. The full variable domain, with the rest looked up from reference TRBV19 and TRBJ1-5, is DGGITQSPKYLFRKEGQNVTLSCEQNLNHDAMYWYRQDPGQGLRLIYYSQIVNDFQKGDIAEGYSVSREKKESFPLTVTSAQKNPTAFYLCASSIWQGMGGNQPQHFGDGTRLSIL.

The rearrangement joins TRBV7-2 to TRBJ1-1, with D possibly being TRBD1 (5 bases). This CDR3 has 15 residues. The V gene's germline CDR1 is SGHTA and CDR2 FQGNSA. V lost 4 bases, J lost 7 bases, and 19 bases lay in between. The CDR3 coding sequence is TGTGCCAGCAGCTCACTCGGGGGTAGGGCAGATGAAGCTTTCTTT. It translates to CASSSLGGRADEAFF.

This clone was found once. The chain carries TRBV29-1 and TRBJ1-4, with 8 bases matching TRBD1. The CDR3 length is 11 residues. Germline V gives CDR1 SQVTM, CDR2 ANQGSEA. Unmatched junction bases numbered 2, after V lost 7 bases and J lost 7 bases. The CDR3: CSAGQGEKLFF. In DNA form, the CDR3 reads TGCAGCGCCGGACAGGGTGAAAAACTGTTTTTT.

The V and J genes are TRBV18 and TRBJ2-1; D unclear. CDR1 is KGHSH, CDR2 LQKENI, per germline. This CDR3 has 13 amino acids. Trimming shortened V by 5 bases and J by 5 bases, and 10 bases separated the two germline ends. CDR3 nucleotides: TGTGCCAGCTCAGCCCAGACGGACAATGAGCAGTTCTTC. Translating gives CASSAQTDNEQFF. Based on the CDR3 plus reference TRBV18 and TRBJ2-1, the full variable domain is NAGVMQNPRHLVRRRGQEARLRCSPMKGHSHVYWYRQLPEEGLKFMVYLQKENIIDESGMPKERFSAEFPKEGPSILRIQQVVRGDSAAYFCASSAQTDNEQFFGPGTRLTVL.

The genes are TRBV19 and TRBJ1-5; D may be TRBD1 (6 bases). V lost 3 bases to trimming and J lost 2 bases, with 29 bases between them. The CDR3 has 21 residues. Germline assignment: CDR1 LNHDA and CDR2 SQIVND (reference sequence). The CDR3 sequence: CASSMSSPDVWGRGGNQPQHF. The CDR3 DNA reads as TGTGCCAGTAGTATGTCATCCCCAGACGTGTGGGGGCGCGGGGGCAATCAGCCCCAGCATTTT.

This clone showed up just once. This chain joins TRBV27 and TRBJ1-1; D unresolved. The CDR3 is 13 amino acids. The V gene's germline CDR1 is MNHEY and CDR2 SMNVEV (reference sequence). Trimming left V 3 bases short and J 6 bases short, with 11 bases between. The CDR3 region has the DNA TGTGCCAGCAGTTTCCCGGGCAATTCTGAAGCTTTCTTT. Its translation is CASSFPGNSEAFF.

The rearrangement joins TRBV18 to TRBJ1-4; possibly TRBD1 for D (5 bases). Germline CDR1 KGHSH, CDR2 LQKENI. The CDR3 extends over 15 amino acids. The germline V and J ends were trimmed by 3 bases and 7 bases, with 15 bases remaining between them. Here the CDR3 DNA reads TGTGCCAGCTCACCCATGAGGGGAGTCGGTGAAAAACTGTTTTTT. Protein: CASSPMRGVGEKLFF.

DNA of the CDR3: TGCGCCACCCAGCTTGGGACAGGGCGCGGAGTCCAAGAGACCCAGTACTTC. It translates to CATQLGTGRGVQETQYF. V usage is TRBV5-1 and J usage is TRBJ2-5, with TRBD1 identical over 9 bases. CDR1 is SGHRS and CDR2 is YFSETQ in the germline V gene. V lost 9 bases, J lost 1 base, and 16 bases stayed unmatched. The CDR3 consists of 17 residues.

This rearrangement joins TRBV6-1 to TRBJ1-2; possibly TRBD1 for D (6 bases). The CDR3 length is 13 residues. Germline V gene data show CDR1 as MNHNS and CDR2 as SASEGT. V was cut by 8 bases and J by 6 bases, with 16 bases left in between. CDR3 sequence: CASPGYGGDGYTF. CDR3 in DNA: TGTGCCAGCCCCGGGTACGGGGGCGATGGCTACACCTTC.

V and J are TRBV11-3 and TRBJ2-1, with 9 positions matching TRBD2. Germline loops: CDR1 SGHNT, CDR2 YENEEA. J was trimmed by 4 bases and V by 5 bases; bases with no gene match: 12. This CDR3 comprises 17 residues. The chain's CDR3 is CASSNLRGLAAYNEQFF. The CDR3 DNA is TGTGCCAGCAGCAACCTGAGGGGACTAGCTGCATACAATGAGCAGTTCTTC.

The chain links TRBV28 to TRBJ1-3; the D gene is possibly TRBD1 (5 bases). There are 15 residues in the CDR3. The V end was cut by 6 bases, the J end by 0 bases, with 12 bases between. Germline V gene data show CDR1 as MDHEN and CDR2 as SYDVKM. The CDR3 DNA reads TGTGCCAGCAGGGACGACAGTCCCTCTGGAAACACCATATATTTT. It translates to CASRDDSPSGNTIYF.

V and J are TRBV5-4 and TRBJ2-1, with TRBD2 matching 10 bases. V lost 10 bases to trimming and J lost 8 bases; unmatched junction nucleotides: 9. Germline V gives CDR1 SGHNT, CDR2 YYREEE (reference sequence). The CDR3 is 13 residues long. In DNA, the CDR3 is TGTGCCTCCTTACTAGCGGGAAGCGATGAGCAGTTCTTC. Protein product: CASLLAGSDEQFF.

A remark on this clone: Other DNA sequences in this specimen translate into the identical CDR3. This rearrangement joins TRBV9 to TRBJ1-1; a weak D match, TRBD1 (5 bases). V shed 0 bases and J shed 1 base, with 7 bases lying between them. Germline assignment: CDR1 SGDLS and CDR2 YYNGEE. This CDR3 spans 14 amino acids. CDR3 bases: TGTGCCAGCAGCGTAGTCGGACAGAACACTGAAGCTTTCTTT. This gives the protein CASSVVGQNTEAFF.

This chain links TRBV5-6 with TRBJ2-5; D may correspond to TRBD1 or TRBD2 (6 bases each). Germline CDR1 and CDR2: SGHDT and YYEEEE. Trimming stripped 5 bases from V and 5 bases from J, with 19 bases between. This CDR3 region has 15 residues. The CDR3 spells CASSYPRTTGETQYF. CDR3 bases: TGTGCCAGCAGTTACCCCCGGACTACAGGGGAGACCCAGTACTTC.

This chain joins TRBV7-8 and TRBJ2-1, with 8 nucleotides matching TRBD2. This CDR3 comprises 16 residues. The V gene end was trimmed by 5 bases and the J gene end by 2 bases; junction bases not matched to a gene: 8. CDR1 is SGHVS, CDR2 FQNEAQ, per germline. CDR3 coding DNA: TGTGCCAGCAGCCGCAGCGGGAGACGGACCTACAATGAGCAGTTCTTC. It yields the protein CASSRSGRRTYNEQFF.

This chain connects TRBV9 to TRBJ2-2, with a possible D match to TRBD1 (5 bases). Trimming took 0 bases from V and 4 from J, leaving 10 bases between them. Germline CDR1 and CDR2: SGDLS and YYNGEE. CDR3 length: 15 residues. The CDR3 loop is CASSVVQRGTGELFF. The DNA for the CDR3 is TGTGCCAGCAGCGTAGTTCAAAGGGGCACCGGGGAGCTGTTTTTT.

This clone was observed once. The chain joins TRBV30 to TRBJ2-7, with unresolved D. The germline gives CDR1 GTSNPN, CDR2 SVGIG (reference sequence). The CDR3 is 13 amino acids. Trimming took 4 bases from V and 0 from J, leaving 10 bases between them. In DNA form, the CDR3 reads TGTGCCTGGAAAAAGACATACTCCTACGAGCAGTACTTC. The encoded protein is CAWKKTYSYEQYF. The variable domain in full, with the rest retrieved from reference TRBV30 and TRBJ2-7, is SQTIHQWPATLVQPVGSPLSLECTVEGTSNPNLYWYRQAAGRGLQLLFYSVGIGQISSEVPQNLSASRPQDRQFILSSKKLLLSDSGFYLCAWKKTYSYEQYFGPGTRLTVT.